The clone carrying this TCR beta chain was found a few times. Generated by immunoSEQ multiplex PCR, the TCRdb table keeps only in-frame clones and is missing some. The profile shows approximately 46,000 clones, roughly 93% of them singletons. This sample was included in a study of cytomegalovirus exposure and HLA in healthy donors. Germline V gene lookup returns CDR1 MNHEY and CDR2 SMNVEV (reference sequence). CDR3 length: 17 amino acids. V gave up 3 bases and J gave up 2 bases; unmatched junction bases: 1. This rearrangement joins TRBV27 to TRBJ2-6, with 13 bases aligning to TRBD2. The TCR comes from a young woman in good health and CMV-seronegative. Input material: PBMCs. The CDR3 region is CASSLGLAGTGANVLTF. In DNA form, the CDR3 reads TGTGCCAGCAGTTTGGGACTAGCGGGAACTGGGGCCAACGTCCTGACTTTC.